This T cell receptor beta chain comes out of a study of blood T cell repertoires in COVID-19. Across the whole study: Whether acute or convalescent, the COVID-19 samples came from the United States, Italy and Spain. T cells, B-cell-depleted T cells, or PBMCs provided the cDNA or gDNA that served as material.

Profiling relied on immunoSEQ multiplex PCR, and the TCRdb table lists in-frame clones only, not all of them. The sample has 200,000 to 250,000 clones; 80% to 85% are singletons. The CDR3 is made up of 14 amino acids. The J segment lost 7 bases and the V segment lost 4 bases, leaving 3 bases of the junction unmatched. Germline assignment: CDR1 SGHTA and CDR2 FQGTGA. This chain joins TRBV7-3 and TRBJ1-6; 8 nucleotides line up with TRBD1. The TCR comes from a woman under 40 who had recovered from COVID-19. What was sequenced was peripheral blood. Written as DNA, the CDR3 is TGTGCCAGCAGCTACCAGGGGGCGAATTCACCCCTCCACTTT. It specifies CASSYQGANSPLHF.